This T cell receptor (beta chain) was found in a study of cytomegalovirus exposure and HLA in healthy donors. Across the whole study: Genetic ancestry analysis placed about 76% of the 300 to 500 donors that were genotyped in the Caucasian-associated cluster.

The PCR was carried out with 60 Vbeta primers and 13 Jbeta primers. TCRdb's copy holds only in-frame clones and misses some; the assay was immunoSEQ multiplex PCR. Among more than 95,000 clones listed, around 81% were seen once. Germline V gene sequence: CDR1 SGHVS, CDR2 FQNEAQ. There are 17 residues in the CDR3. With 5 bases clipped from V and 9 bases from J, the junction kept 14 bases outside the gene matches. Points on this clone: Its antigen is not known.

Study-level points and caveats: Some TCR beta chains (approximately 180 of them) were listed as cytomegalovirus-associated. Rarity held for most TCR sequences, but there were some public TCRs that occurred in many donors.

The TCR sequence derives from a female donor in good health and CMV-seronegative. Sequenced: PBMCs. This chain links TRBV7-8 with TRBJ1-6, with 9 bases that match TRBD1. The CDR3 protein is CASSLGQGTYRGSPLHF. The CDR3 DNA follows: TGTGCCAGCAGCCTGGGACAGGGAACTTATCGAGGTTCACCCCTCCACTTT. The full variable domain, in which reference TRBV7-8 and TRBJ1-6 provide the parts outside the CDR3, is GAGVSQSPRYKVAKRGQDVALRCDPISGHVSLFWYQQALGQGPEFLTYFQNEAQLDKSGLPSDRFFAERPEGSVSTLKIQRTQQEDSAVYLCASSLGQGTYRGSPLHFGNGTRLTVT.